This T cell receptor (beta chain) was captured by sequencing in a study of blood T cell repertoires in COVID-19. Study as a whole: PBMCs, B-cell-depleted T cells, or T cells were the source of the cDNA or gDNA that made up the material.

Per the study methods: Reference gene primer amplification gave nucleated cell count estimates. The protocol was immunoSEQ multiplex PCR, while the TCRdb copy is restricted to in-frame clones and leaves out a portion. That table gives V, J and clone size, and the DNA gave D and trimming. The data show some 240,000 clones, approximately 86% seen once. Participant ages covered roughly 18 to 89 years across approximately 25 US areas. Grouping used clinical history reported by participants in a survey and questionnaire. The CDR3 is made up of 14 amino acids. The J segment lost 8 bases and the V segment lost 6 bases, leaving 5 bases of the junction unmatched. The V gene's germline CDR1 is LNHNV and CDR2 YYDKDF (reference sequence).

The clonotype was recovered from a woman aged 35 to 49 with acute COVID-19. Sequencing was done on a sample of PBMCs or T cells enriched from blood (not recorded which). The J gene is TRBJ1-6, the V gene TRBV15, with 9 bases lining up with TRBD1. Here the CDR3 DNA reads TGTGCCACCAGGGGACAGGGTCCCCATTCACCCCTCCACTTT. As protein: CATRGQGPHSPLHF.